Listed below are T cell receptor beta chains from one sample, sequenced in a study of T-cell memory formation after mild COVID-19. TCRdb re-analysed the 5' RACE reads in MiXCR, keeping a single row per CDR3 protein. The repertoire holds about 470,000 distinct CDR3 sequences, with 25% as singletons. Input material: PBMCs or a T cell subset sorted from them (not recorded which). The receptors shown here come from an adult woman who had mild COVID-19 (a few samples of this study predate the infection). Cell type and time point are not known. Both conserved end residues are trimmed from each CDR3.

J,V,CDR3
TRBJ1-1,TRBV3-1,ASSQGENTEAF
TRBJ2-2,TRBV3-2,ASSPDLQGRLF
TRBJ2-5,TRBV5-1,ASSLGTTRETQY
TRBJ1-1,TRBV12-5,ASGLARGTEAF
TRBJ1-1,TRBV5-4,ASRDRVSDTEAF
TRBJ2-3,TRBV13,ASSLNAGAYDTQY
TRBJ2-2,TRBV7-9,ASSFLAGENTGELF
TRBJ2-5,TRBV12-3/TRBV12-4,ASTPGVTVTPQY
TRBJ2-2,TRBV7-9,ASSPRSGDNTGELF
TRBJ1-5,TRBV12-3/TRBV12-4,ASTHAGNQPQH
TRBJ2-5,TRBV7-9,ASSARTVGETQY
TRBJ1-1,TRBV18,QGAGDKNTEAF
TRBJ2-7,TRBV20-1,SARDPKSGRTYEQY
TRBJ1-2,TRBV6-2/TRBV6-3,ASSQTSGYT
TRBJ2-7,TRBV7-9,ASSLALWDYEQY
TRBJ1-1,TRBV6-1,ASKPYVGRGNTEAF
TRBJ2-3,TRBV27,ASSTPGLASDTQY
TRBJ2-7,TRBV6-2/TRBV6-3,ASSRGLRTYEQY
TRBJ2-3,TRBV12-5,ASGLPRALTDTQY
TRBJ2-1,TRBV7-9,ASSFSGSNEQF
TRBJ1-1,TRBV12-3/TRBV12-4,ASSWGGRVNTEAF
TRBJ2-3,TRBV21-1,ASSWTSADTQY
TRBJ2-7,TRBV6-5,ASSKRDRGYEQY
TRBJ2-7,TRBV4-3,ASSQDLPSGRSYEQY
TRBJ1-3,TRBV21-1,ASSAATGGCGNTIY
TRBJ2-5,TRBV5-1,ASSSRVAGGETQY
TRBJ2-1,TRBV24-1,ATRGTGASSYNEQF
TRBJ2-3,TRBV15,ATSRDPTAPTDTQY
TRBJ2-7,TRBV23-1,ASSHRECNEQY
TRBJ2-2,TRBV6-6,ASSLTGATGELF
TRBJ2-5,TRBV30,AWSGGQGGGETQY
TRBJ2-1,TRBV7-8,ASSGGQAFNEQF
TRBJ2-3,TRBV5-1,ASSTTTGTDTQY
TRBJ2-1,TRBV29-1,SPRVGLAGNSYNEQF
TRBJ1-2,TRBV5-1,ASSLQDRQAYGYT
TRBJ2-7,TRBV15,ATSVRTGGGQEQY
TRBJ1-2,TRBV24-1,ATSASPGQGNYGYT
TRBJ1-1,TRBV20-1,SATPGQGHTEAF
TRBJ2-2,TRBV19,ASSIDVWRGDTGELF
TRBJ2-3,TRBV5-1,ASSSFSDTQY
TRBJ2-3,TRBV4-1,ASSQEGLAGKDTQY
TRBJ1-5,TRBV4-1,ASSRGTGPNQPQH
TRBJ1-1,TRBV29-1,SVEPLRGTEAF
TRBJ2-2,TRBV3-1,ASSHRQGNTGELF
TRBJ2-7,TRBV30,ACTGTGYEQY
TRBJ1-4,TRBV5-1,ASSANRGPNEKLF